This T cell receptor (beta chain) was captured by sequencing in a study of radiotherapy plus CTLA-4 blockade in lung cancer (dated by TCRdb to 2016 to 2019). Regarding the complete study: Objective responses were observed in roughly a sixth of enrolled patients, and disease control was achieved in less than 40%.

The research as a whole found: Increased serum interferon-beta after radiation, together with early dynamic changes in blood T cell clones, were reported to be the strongest predictors of response. After treatment with radiotherapy and ipilimumab, TCR clones that originated in tumors expanded in peripheral blood.

Turning to this clone: What this receptor recognizes is not known. Base quality data are lacking; no much larger clone is found one base away.

Libraries were constructed by the immunoSEQ multiplex PCR assay. Entries here come from immuneACCESS through TCRdb and include only in-frame sequences with V and J called. Some clones fail to appear in such tables; in the studies checked, an unresolved V gene covers under half of the shortfall, and the cause of the remainder is unknown. The table for this sample lists around 100,000 clones; 65% to 85% of them were counted only once. In total, the top ten clones hold around 2.7% of the sample. The study evaluated CTLA-4 blockade (ipilimumab) given together with focal radiation therapy in patients who had chemo-refractory metastatic non-small-cell lung cancer. Reading the germline V gene (reference sequence) gives CDR1 LNHNV and CDR2 YYDKDF. From the cysteine up to the phenylalanine, the CDR3 has a length of 16 residues. Only the CDR3 part of the read is kept: 48 bases, read in frame from the first base. Clipping removes 3 bases from V and 9 bases from J, with 11 as the unmatched junction base count.

This TCR derives from a human donor with non-small cell lung cancer who had a partial response to radiotherapy plus ipilimumab. Some clones in this sample may be carry-over from other donors' samples. The sequences come from peripheral blood, collected from a patient treated with radiotherapy plus ipilimumab. The V and J segments used are TRBV15 and TRBJ2-1; 10 junctional bases match TRBD2. The encoded CDR3 is CATSSPSGGGKGEQFF. The DNA is TGTGCCACCAGCAGCCCTAGCGGGGGCGGAAAGGGTGAGCAGTTCTTC.